This T cell receptor beta chain was sequenced during a study of T cells in Graves' hyperthyroidism and ophthalmopathy. The investigators amplified TCR beta CDR3 regions from RNA transcripts. The HTBI primer set drove a first-round RT-PCR of the TCR CDR3. One entry per CDR3 protein, called by TCRdb with MiXCR from the multiplex PCR reads. The sample includes approximately 560,000 distinct CDR3 sequences, just over 45% of them seen just once. From germline, CDR1 is SGHAT and CDR2 FQNNGV. The CDR3 is 13 residues long. V dropped 5 bases and J dropped 2 bases, with 9 bases sitting between them. The table lists this clonotype with a count of one.

The rearrangement joins TRBV11-2 to TRBJ2-5; D not resolved. The TCR sequence derives from a woman aged 18-29 years with Graves' hyperthyroidism. The sequenced material came from peripheral blood or thyroid tissue (not recorded which). Here the CDR3 reads CASSGMIQETQYF. CDR3 in DNA: TGTGCCAGCAGCGGGATGATACAAGAGACCCAGTACTTC.